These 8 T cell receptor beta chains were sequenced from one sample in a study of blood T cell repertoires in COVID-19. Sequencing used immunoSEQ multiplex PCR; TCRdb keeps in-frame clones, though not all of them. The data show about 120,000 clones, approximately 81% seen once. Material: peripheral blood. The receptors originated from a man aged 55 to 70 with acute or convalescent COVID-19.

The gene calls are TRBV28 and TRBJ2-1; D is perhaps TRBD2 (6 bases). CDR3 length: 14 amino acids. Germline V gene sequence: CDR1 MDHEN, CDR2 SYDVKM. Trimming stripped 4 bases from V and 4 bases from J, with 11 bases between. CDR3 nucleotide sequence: TGTGCCAGCAGTTCCAGCGGGCGTTACAATGAGCAGTTCTTC. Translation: CASSSSGRYNEQFF.

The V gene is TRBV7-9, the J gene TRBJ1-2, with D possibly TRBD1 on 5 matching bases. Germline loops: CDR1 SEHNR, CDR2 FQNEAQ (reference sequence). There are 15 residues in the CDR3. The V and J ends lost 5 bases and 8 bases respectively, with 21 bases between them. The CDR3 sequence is CASSPIQESFKGYTF. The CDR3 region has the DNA TGTGCCAGCAGCCCTATACAGGAAAGCTTTAAGGGCTACACCTTC.

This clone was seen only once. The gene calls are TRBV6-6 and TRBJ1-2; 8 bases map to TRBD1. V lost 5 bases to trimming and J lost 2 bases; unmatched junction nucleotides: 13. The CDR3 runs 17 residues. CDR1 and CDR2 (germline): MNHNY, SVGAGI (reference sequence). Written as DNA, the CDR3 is TGTGCCAGCAGTCTATCCTGGGACAGGTTTCCCAACTATGGCTACACCTTC. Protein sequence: CASSLSWDRFPNYGYTF.

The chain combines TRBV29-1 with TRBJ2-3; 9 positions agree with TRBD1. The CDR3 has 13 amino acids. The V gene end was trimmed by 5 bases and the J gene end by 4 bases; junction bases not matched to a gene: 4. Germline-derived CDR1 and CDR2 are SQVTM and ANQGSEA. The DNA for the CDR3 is TGCAGCGTTAGGACAGGGGCCCCAGATACGCAGTATTTT. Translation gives CSVRTGAPDTQYF.

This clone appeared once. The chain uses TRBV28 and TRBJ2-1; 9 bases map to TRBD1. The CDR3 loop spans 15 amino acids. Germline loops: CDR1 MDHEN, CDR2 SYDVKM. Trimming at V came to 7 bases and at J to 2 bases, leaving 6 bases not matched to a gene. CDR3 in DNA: TGTGCCAGCACTCAGACAGGGGGAACCTACAATGAGCAGTTCTTC. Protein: CASTQTGGTYNEQFF.

For the CDR3, the DNA is TGTGCCAGCAGAAGGGAAGGACAGTCCTACACTGAAGCTTTCTTT. It yields the protein CASRREGQSYTEAFF. The chain has TRBV5-6 and TRBJ1-1, with D maybe TRBD1 (6 bases). V lost 5 bases and J lost 3, with 17 bases in between. The germline CDR1 and CDR2 sequences are SGHDT and YYEEEE. The CDR3 is 15 amino acids.

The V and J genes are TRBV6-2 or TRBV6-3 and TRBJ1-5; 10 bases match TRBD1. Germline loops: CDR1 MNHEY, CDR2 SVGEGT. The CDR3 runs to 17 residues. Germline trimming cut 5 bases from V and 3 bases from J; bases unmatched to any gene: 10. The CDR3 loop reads CASSTRDRGMVNQPQHF. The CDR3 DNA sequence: TGTGCCAGCAGTACCCGGGACAGGGGAATGGTCAATCAGCCCCAGCATTTT.

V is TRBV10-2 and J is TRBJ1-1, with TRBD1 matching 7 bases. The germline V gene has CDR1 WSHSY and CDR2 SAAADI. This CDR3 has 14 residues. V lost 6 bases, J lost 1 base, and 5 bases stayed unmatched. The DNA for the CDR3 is TGCGCCAGCAGGAGAACAGGGGAGAACACTGAAGCTTTCTTT. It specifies CASRRTGENTEAFF.